The clone carrying this TCR beta chain was recorded once. Its antigen remains unidentified. The sample holds other DNA sequences that translate to the same CDR3. This record comes from a study of shared clonotypes between healthy human individuals. Germline CDR1 reads GTSNPN; CDR2 reads SVGIG (reference sequence). V gave up 0 bases and J gave up 7 bases; unmatched junction bases: 5. The CDR3 covers 15 residues. Libraries were prepared by immunoSEQ multiplex PCR; TCRdb keeps only in-frame clonotypes and omits some of them. The data contain some 2,100,000 clones, about 94% of them singletons. General study findings and limits: Naive subsets, compared against memory subsets, generally had larger estimated richness values.

The V and J genes are TRBV30 and TRBJ2-1, with 11 nucleotides matching TRBD2. The source is a man aged 18 to 29 in good health. Sequencing used naive CD4+ T cells sorted from blood. Noted subset: CD45RA+ positively selected. CDR3 DNA sequence: TGTGCCTGGAGTGTAGGGCTAGCGGGGGGTAATGAGCAGTTCTTC. Translation gives CAWSVGLAGGNEQFF.